These 8 T cell receptor beta chains originate from one sample sequenced in a study of T-cell memory formation after mild COVID-19. TCRdb re-called the 5' RACE reads with MiXCR, one entry per CDR3 protein. The data hold approximately 270,000 distinct CDR3 sequences, with about 17% observed a single time. Sequencing was done on a sample of PBMCs or a T cell subset sorted from them (not recorded which). All receptors derive from a man younger than 35 who had mild COVID-19 (a few samples of this study predate the infection). Cell type and time point are not known.

The chain carries TRBV6-5 and TRBJ2-1; 7 nucleotides match TRBD1. Germline-derived CDR1 and CDR2 are MNHEY and SVGAGI. There are 15 residues in the CDR3. V shed 3 bases and J 6 bases; nucleotides not matched to a gene: 8. The CDR3 coding sequence is TGTGCCAGCAGTTATCGAGGGGGCCAACTCAATGAGCAGTTCTTC. Translating gives CASSYRGGQLNEQFF.

The chain carries TRBV6-5 and TRBJ1-6; maybe TRBD1 (6 bases). Germline V gene lookup returns CDR1 MNHEY and CDR2 SVGAGI. V lost 2 bases and J lost 12, with 8 bases in between. This CDR3 has 12 residues. The CDR3 coding sequence is TGTGCCAGCAGTTACGGGGGCGGACCCCTCCACTTT. Amino acids: CASSYGGGPLHF.

The V call is TRBV5-1, the J call TRBJ1-1; TRBD1 aligns across 7 bases. In germline, CDR1 is SGHRS, CDR2 YFSETQ. CDR3 length: 14 residues. V dropped 3 bases and J dropped 1; count of bases not matched to a gene: 3. The CDR3 DNA sequence: TGCGCCAGCAGCTGGGGGGACAGGAACACTGAAGCTTTCTTT. This gives the protein CASSWGDRNTEAFF. The full variable domain, with the rest looked up from reference TRBV5-1 and TRBJ1-1, is KAGVTQTPRYLIKTRGQQVTLSCSPISGHRSVSWYQQTPGQGLQFLFEYFSETQRNKGNFPGRFSGRQFSNSRSEMNVSTLELGDSALYLCASSWGDRNTEAFFGQGTRLTVV.

CDR3 in amino acids: CASRWGPALGTEAFF. DNA for the CDR3: TGTGCCAGCAGGTGGGGACCTGCACTGGGGACTGAAGCTTTCTTT. The chain carries TRBV7-9 and TRBJ1-1; D may be TRBD1 (5 bases). The germline gives CDR1 SEHNR, CDR2 FQNEAQ (reference sequence). Trimming shortened V by 6 bases and J by 5 bases, and 19 bases separated the two germline ends. The length of the CDR3 is 15 residues. Full variable domain (remainder filled in from reference TRBV7-9 and TRBJ1-1): DTGVSQNPRHKITKRGQNVTFRCDPISEHNRLYWYRQTLGQGPEFLTYFQNEAQLEKSRLLSDRFSAERPKGSFSTLEIQRTEQGDSAMYLCASRWGPALGTEAFFGQGTRLTVV.

The table lists this clonotype with many counts. V is TRBV29-1 and J is TRBJ2-7, with D maybe TRBD2 (5 bases). CDR3 length: 13 residues. Germline V gives CDR1 SQVTM, CDR2 ANQGSEA. Trimming took 4 bases from V and 6 from J, leaving 16 bases between them. The CDR3 loop reads CSVAYGQRSEQYV. The CDR3 DNA reads as TGCAGCGTTGCGTATGGGCAGCGGTCCGAGCAGTACGTC.

The rearrangement uses TRBV6-6 and TRBJ1-1, with 9 nucleotides matching TRBD1. The V gene end was trimmed by 6 bases and the J gene end by 3 bases; junction bases not matched to a gene: 17. Germline lookup yields CDR1 MNHNY and CDR2 SVGAGI (reference sequence). The CDR3 contains 18 residues. The CDR3 loop reads CASRNQRDRAVRDTEAFF. CDR3 nucleotide sequence: TGTGCCAGCAGGAATCAAAGGGACAGGGCGGTTAGGGACACTGAAGCTTTCTTT.

A few counts support this clonotype. The chain combines TRBV2 with TRBJ2-2, with D perhaps TRBD1 (5 bases). This CDR3 contains 15 residues. Germline V gives CDR1 SNHLY, CDR2 FYNNEI. Trimming left V 2 bases short and J 4 bases short, with 11 bases between. CDR3 loop: CASSEPRTSTGELFF. Written as DNA, the CDR3 is TGTGCCAGCAGTGAACCGAGGACATCCACCGGGGAGCTGTTTTTT.

V gene TRBV7-9 combines with J gene TRBJ2-2; D call uncertain. The CDR3 runs to 15 residues. V was shortened by 4 bases and J by 2 bases, with 11 bases between the two germline ends. Germline CDR1 reads SEHNR; CDR2 reads FQNEAQ (reference sequence). CDR3 sequence: CASSWSRSNTGELFF. CDR3 nucleotides: TGTGCCAGCAGCTGGTCTAGGTCAAACACCGGGGAGCTGTTTTTT.